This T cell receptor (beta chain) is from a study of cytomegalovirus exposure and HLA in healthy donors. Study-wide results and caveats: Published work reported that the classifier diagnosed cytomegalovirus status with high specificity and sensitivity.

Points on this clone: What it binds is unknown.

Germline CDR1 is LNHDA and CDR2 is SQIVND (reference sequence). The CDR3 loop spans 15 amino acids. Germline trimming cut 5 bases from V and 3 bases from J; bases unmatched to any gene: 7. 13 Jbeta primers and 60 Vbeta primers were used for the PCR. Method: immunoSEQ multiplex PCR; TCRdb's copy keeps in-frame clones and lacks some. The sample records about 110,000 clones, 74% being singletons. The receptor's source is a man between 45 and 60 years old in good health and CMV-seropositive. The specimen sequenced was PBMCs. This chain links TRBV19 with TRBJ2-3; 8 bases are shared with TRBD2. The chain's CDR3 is CASSPRGGLTDTQYF. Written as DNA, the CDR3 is TGTGCCAGTAGTCCGCGCGGGGGGTTGACAGATACGCAGTATTTT.